The 28 T cell receptor beta chains below all came from one sample that was sequenced in a study of breast tumors, draining lymph nodes, adjacent tissues. The lymph nodes were axillary draining lymph nodes from breast cancer patients. Via MiXCR, TCRdb re-called the multiplex PCR reads, giving one row per CDR3 protein. The sample lists some 140,000 distinct CDR3 sequences, around 21% seen once, with 2% to 2.5% in the top ten. Input material: axillary lymph node tissue. These receptors were taken from a female donor with breast cancer. Some clones in this sample may be carry-over from other donors' samples.

The chain links TRBV19 to TRBJ1-5; D is ambiguous. CDR1 and CDR2 from the germline V gene are LNHDA and SQIVND (reference sequence). CDR3 length: 15 residues. V shed 4 bases and J shed 4 bases, with 14 bases lying between them. CDR3 sequence reads: CASSNEGLRNQPQHF. CDR3 DNA: TGTGCCAGTAGTAATGAGGGTCTCCGAAATCAGCCCCAGCATTTT.

This clonotype was counted at least ten times. The chain recombines TRBV30 with TRBJ1-5; D perhaps matches TRBD1 (6 bases). Trimming shortened V by 1 base and J by 4 bases, and 8 bases separated the two germline ends. The CDR3 has 13 amino acids. Germline V gene data show CDR1 as GTSNPN and CDR2 as SVGIG (reference sequence). The CDR3, as DNA: TGTGCCTGGAGTGGCCAGGGGAATCAGCCCCAGCATTTT. It yields the protein CAWSGQGNQPQHF.

This clonotype has a count of ten or more. The chain has TRBV11-2 and TRBJ2-1; D call uncertain. V was trimmed by 0 bases and J by 6 bases, leaving 3 bases between them. Germline V gives CDR1 SGHAT, CDR2 FQNNGV. This CDR3 is 12 amino acids long. DNA for the CDR3: TGTGCCAGCAGCTTAGATGGCAATGAGCAGTTCTTC. Its protein product is CASSLDGNEQFF. The whole variable domain, remainder taken from reference TRBV11-2 and TRBJ2-1, is EAGVAQSPRYKIIEKRQSVAFWCNPISGHATLYWYQQILGQGPKLLIQFQNNGVVDDSQLPKDRFSAERLKGVDSTLKIQPAKLEDSAVYLCASSLDGNEQFFGPGTRLTVL.

This clonotype was counted many times. This sequence joins TRBV3-1 and TRBJ2-7; tentative D call: TRBD1 (5 bases). The CDR3 totals 14 residues. Germline CDR1 LGHDT, CDR2 YNNKEL (reference sequence). V shed 3 bases and J shed 2 bases, with 11 bases lying between them. CDR3 coding DNA: TGTGCCAGCAGCCACCAGGGTGCGGCCTACGAGCAGTACTTC. Encoded protein: CASSHQGAAYEQYF.

This clonotype was detected only a few times. The gene calls are TRBV28 and TRBJ2-2, with D perhaps matching TRBD1 (6 bases). CDR3 length: 14 amino acids. Trimming removed 9 bases at V and 0 bases at J, with 11 bases between. The germline V gene encodes CDR1 MDHEN and CDR2 SYDVKM. CDR3 protein: CASEDRPNTGELFF. CDR3 coding DNA: TGTGCCAGTGAGGACAGACCGAACACCGGGGAGCTGTTTTTT.

This clonotype showed up many times. The chain recombines TRBV24-1 with TRBJ2-1, with 8 bases identical to TRBD2. The J segment lost 6 bases and the V segment lost 5 bases, leaving 8 bases of the junction unmatched. CDR3 size: 15 residues. CDR1 is KGHDR, CDR2 SFDVKD, per germline. CDR3 protein: CATSVLSTSVNEQFF. CDR3 in DNA: TGTGCCACCAGTGTTTTATCGACTAGCGTCAATGAGCAGTTCTTC.

This clonotype was counted ten times or more. The J gene is TRBJ2-7, the V gene TRBV18; D is uncertain. Germline loops: CDR1 KGHSH, CDR2 LQKENI. The CDR3 is 14 residues long. V lost 1 base and J 6 bases, leaving 13 bases between the germline ends. The CDR3 sequence: CASSPQGTLGEQYF. DNA for the CDR3: TGTGCCAGCTCACCACAGGGTACCTTGGGCGAGCAGTACTTC.

With respect to this clonotype: Just one base apart from a much larger clone, this may be a read error. The chain couples TRBV29-1 to TRBJ2-2; maybe TRBD2 (8 bases). The CDR3 is 16 amino acids. Germline V lookup: CDR1 SQVTM, CDR2 ANQGSEA. The ends were cut back, 0 bases at V and 7 bases at J, with 18 bases in the middle. The CDR3 nucleotides read TGCAGCGTTGAAGAGGGACAGCGGGAGACCATCGGGGAGCTGTTTTTT. Amino acid sequence: CSVEEGQRETIGELFF.

This clonotype has at least ten counts. This chain connects TRBV20-1 to TRBJ2-3; 9 bases line up with TRBD2. This CDR3 comprises 17 residues. Trimming took 3 bases from V and 1 from J; bases not matched to a gene: 11. CDR1 and CDR2 (germline): DFQATT, SNEGSKA (reference sequence). The CDR3 reads CSASKVSGRIRTDTQYF. CDR3 in DNA: TGCAGTGCTAGTAAGGTTAGCGGGAGAATTCGCACAGATACGCAGTATTTT.

This clonotype has a handful of counts. CDR3 sequence reads: CASSPRGRDYTDTQYF. CDR3 coding DNA: TGTGCCAGCAGCCCTCGAGGGCGGGACTACACAGATACGCAGTATTTT. The chain recombines TRBV11-2 with TRBJ2-3; 7 bases line up with TRBD2. Germline V gives CDR1 SGHAT, CDR2 FQNNGV. V lost 5 bases and J lost 2; bases outside the gene matches: 10. The CDR3 covers 16 residues.

Concerning this clonotype: Being one base from a much bigger clone, this may be a read error. The rearrangement uses TRBV20-1 and TRBJ1-5; unclear D gene. The CDR3 is 13 amino acids. Germline assignment: CDR1 DFQATT and CDR2 SNEGSKA (reference sequence). DNA for the CDR3: TGCAGTGCTAGAGTTGGTGGCAATCAGCCCCGGCATTTT. Translating it yields CSARVGGNQPRHF.

This clonotype has ten or more counts. The chain uses TRBV20-1 and TRBJ2-1, with 12 bases identical to TRBD2. The V segment lost 3 bases and the J segment 8 bases; nucleotides outside the gene matches: 14. CDR3 length: 17 amino acids. Germline loops: CDR1 DFQATT, CDR2 SNEGSKA (reference sequence). The CDR3 sequence: CSASQPQTSGSNYEQFF. For the CDR3, the DNA is TGCAGTGCTAGCCAGCCCCAGACTAGCGGGAGTAACTATGAGCAGTTCTTC.

A word on this clonotype: No conserved phenylalanine or tryptophan is present at the end of the CDR3, so a read error is the likely explanation. The chain is built from TRBV11-2 and TRBJ2-5; 9 positions match TRBD2. The V gene's germline CDR1 is SGHAT and CDR2 FQNNGV. The ends lost 2 bases at V and 4 bases at J; junction bases unmatched: 5. The CDR3 extends over 15 amino acids. CDR3 sequence: CASSLHVSGRETQYL. CDR3 bases: TGTGCCAGCAGCTTACATGTTAGCGGGAGAGAGACCCAGTACCTC.

This clonotype was counted ten times or more. The chain recombines TRBV6-6 with TRBJ2-7; D possibly uses TRBD1 or TRBD2 (5 bases each). This CDR3 region has 14 residues. The V end lost 5 bases, the J end lost 2 bases, and 13 bases lay between the germline ends. The germline CDR1 and CDR2 sequences are MNHNY and SVGAGI (reference sequence). CDR3 sequence reads: CASSLRDGPYEQYF. Here the CDR3 DNA reads TGTGCCAGCAGTCTCCGGGACGGTCCCTACGAGCAGTACTTC.

This clonotype was recorded many times. The rearrangement joins TRBV30 to TRBJ2-3; 10 bases map to TRBD2. The CDR3 consists of 15 residues. Germline CDR1 GTSNPN, CDR2 SVGIG (reference sequence). J was trimmed by 2 bases and V by 2 bases; bases with no gene match: 4. CDR3 loop: CAWSPGLAATDTQYF. For the CDR3, the DNA is TGTGCCTGGAGTCCTGGACTAGCGGCCACAGATACGCAGTATTTT. Drawing the rest from reference TRBV30 and TRBJ2-3, the complete variable domain is SQTIHQWPATLVQPVGSPLSLECTVEGTSNPNLYWYRQAAGRGLQLLFYSVGIGQISSEVPQNLSASRPQDRQFILSSKKLLLSDSGFYLCAWSPGLAATDTQYFGPGTRLTVL.

This clonotype occurred many times. The chain has TRBV14 and TRBJ2-7, with 9 bases matching TRBD2. CDR1 is SGHDN and CDR2 is FVKESK in the germline V gene. V shed 4 bases and J 0 bases; nucleotides not matched to a gene: 10. The CDR3 is 17 residues long. Written as DNA, the CDR3 is TGTGCCAGCAGCCGAGAGCCGAGAGCGGGGGGCTCCTACGAGCAGTACTTC. Translated, it gives CASSREPRAGGSYEQYF.

This clonotype appeared many times. The CDR3 reads CSAIWGGRSTDTQYF. The CDR3 DNA sequence: TGCAGTGCTATCTGGGGCGGGAGAAGCACAGATACGCAGTATTTT. The genes are TRBV20-1 and TRBJ2-3; TRBD2 matches at 7 bases. Germline V gives CDR1 DFQATT, CDR2 SNEGSKA (reference sequence). V lost 4 bases and J lost 0; bases outside the gene matches: 7. This CDR3 contains 15 residues.

This clonotype has ten or more counts. The V and J genes are TRBV20-1 and TRBJ1-5; maybe TRBD1 (5 bases). The CDR3 has 14 amino acids. CDR1 DFQATT and CDR2 SNEGSKA come from the germline V gene (reference sequence). The germline V and J ends were trimmed by 1 base and 4 bases, with 11 bases remaining between them. CDR3 region: CSARVGGGNQPQHF. CDR3 nucleotides: TGCAGTGCTAGAGTGGGTGGGGGGAATCAGCCCCAGCATTTT.

In its sample, this clonotype was seen many times. The genes are TRBV29-1 and TRBJ2-1; 12 bases line up with TRBD1. The CDR3 totals 14 residues. Germline V gene lookup returns CDR1 SQVTM and CDR2 ANQGSEA. Trimming took 2 bases from V and 9 from J; bases not matched to a gene: 5. Here the CDR3 DNA reads TGCAGCGTTGAACCCGGGACAGGGGGCAGTGAGCAGTTCTTC. It encodes CSVEPGTGGSEQFF.

At least ten counts were recorded for this clonotype. Written as DNA, the CDR3 is TGTGCCAGCAGTTACGGTGGGGGCAGCACGAGCTCCTACAATGAGCAGTTCTTC. Encoded protein: CASSYGGGSTSSYNEQFF. V usage is TRBV6-6 and J usage is TRBJ2-1, with D possibly matching TRBD1 (6 bases). The CDR3 spans 18 residues. V gave up 2 bases and J gave up 0 bases, with 17 bases separating them. CDR1 and CDR2 (germline): MNHNY, SVGAGI (reference sequence).

There are many counts of this clonotype. The V gene is TRBV7-9, the J gene TRBJ2-7, with 8 nucleotides matching TRBD1. The CDR3 is made up of 15 amino acids. Germline V gene data show CDR1 as SEHNR and CDR2 as FQNEAQ (reference sequence). Trimming removed 5 bases from V and 9 bases from J; junction bases left unmatched: 15. The CDR3 nucleotides read TGTGCCAGCAGCCCTGGACAGGGCTTCCCCGGAGGGCAGTACTTC. It translates to CASSPGQGFPGGQYF. Looking up the rest from reference TRBV7-9 and TRBJ2-7 gives the full variable domain: DTGVSQNPRHKITKRGQNVTFRCDPISEHNRLYWYRQTLGQGPEFLTYFQNEAQLEKSRLLSDRFSAERPKGSFSTLEIQRTEQGDSAMYLCASSPGQGFPGGQYFGPGTRLTVT.

Ten or more counts support this clonotype. The chain carries TRBV7-2 and TRBJ1-2; D may be TRBD1 (5 bases). Germline CDR1 reads SGHTA; CDR2 reads FQGNSA. The CDR3 spans 14 residues. The germline V and J ends were trimmed by 2 bases and 9 bases, with 16 bases remaining between them. The CDR3 region is CASSLQGNSMSYTF. DNA for the CDR3: TGTGCCAGCAGCTTACAGGGAAATTCGATGAGCTACACCTTC.

This clonotype was observed a single time. This chain joins TRBV28 and TRBJ1-3; D uncertain. Germline CDR1 reads MDHEN; CDR2 reads SYDVKM. Trimming took 5 bases from V and 0 from J, leaving 11 bases between them. CDR3 length equals 15 residues. DNA for the CDR3: TGTGCCAGCAGTACAGAGCCGAGCTCTGGAAACACCATATATTTT. Protein sequence: CASSTEPSSGNTIYF.

This clonotype has a count of ten or more. The V gene is TRBV5-1, the J gene TRBJ2-7, with TRBD2 matching 8 bases. Trimming took 4 bases from V and 3 from J; bases not matched to a gene: 15. Germline V CDR1 and CDR2: SGHRS, YFSETQ. The CDR3 is 17 amino acids. The CDR3 is CASSPGQREKKSYEQYF. The CDR3 DNA is TGCGCCAGCAGCCCTGGACAGCGGGAGAAGAAAAGCTACGAGCAGTACTTC.

This clonotype was counted many times. The CDR3, as DNA: TGTGCCAGTATGTTTAATAGCGGGAGCGAGCAGTACTTC. Its translation is CASMFNSGSEQYF. This rearrangement joins TRBV10-3 to TRBJ2-7; 9 nucleotides line up with TRBD2. Germline V gene lookup returns CDR1 ENHRY and CDR2 SYGVKD. V shed 10 bases, J shed 6 bases, and the junction held 10 bases outside the gene matches. This CDR3 has 13 residues.

In this sample, this clonotype turned up many times. This sequence joins TRBV11-2 and TRBJ2-7, with 8 bases identical to TRBD2. The CDR3 runs 16 residues. Germline assignment: CDR1 SGHAT and CDR2 FQNNGV. The V and J ends lost 5 bases and 2 bases, in that order; junction bases with no gene match: 11. The CDR3: CASSPTPLADAYEQYF. CDR3 sequence (DNA): TGTGCCAGCAGCCCGACCCCACTAGCGGATGCCTACGAGCAGTACTTC. Supplemented by reference TRBV11-2 and TRBJ2-7, the full variable domain reads EAGVAQSPRYKIIEKRQSVAFWCNPISGHATLYWYQQILGQGPKLLIQFQNNGVVDDSQLPKDRFSAERLKGVDSTLKIQPAKLEDSAVYLCASSPTPLADAYEQYFGPGTRLTVT.

The sample holds many counts of this clonotype. CDR3: CASSFWEETQYF. CDR3 nucleotide sequence: TGTGCCAGCAGCTTCTGGGAAGAGACCCAGTACTTC. This sequence joins TRBV7-8 and TRBJ2-5; D is uncertain. The V end lost 3 bases, the J end lost 3 bases, and 5 bases lay between the germline ends. This CDR3 region has 12 residues. CDR1 and CDR2 (germline): SGHVS, FQNEAQ.

This clonotype was counted at least ten times. The CDR3 nucleotides are TGTGCCAGCAGCTGGGGACGGGAGGGCACCGGGGAGCTGTTTTTT. Its translation is CASSWGREGTGELFF. The chain couples TRBV9 to TRBJ2-2, with TRBD2 identical over 8 bases. Losses at the gene ends were 4 bases for V and 4 bases for J; bases not matched to a gene: 6. From germline, CDR1 is SGDLS and CDR2 YYNGEE. The CDR3 sequence is 15 residues long.